Listed below are T cell receptor beta chains from one sample, sequenced in a study of T cells in narcolepsy. Only in-frame clones appear in the TCRdb table, and some are missing; sequencing was by immunoSEQ multiplex PCR. The data contain fewer than 30,000 clones, roughly 83% of them seen just once; the ten biggest clones take up approximately 0.69%. Sequences were obtained from CD45RA- memory CD4+ T cells from PBMCs. These receptors all stem from a human donor with narcolepsy. CDR3s include the opening cysteine and the closing phenylalanine or tryptophan. The order of the fields is D gene, J gene, V gene, CDR3 protein. The D gene is left open where the match is weak.

.,TRBJ2-4,TRBV10-1,CASSEAGFSKNIQYF
.,TRBJ2-6,TRBV6-5,CASSLSTGANVLTF
.,TRBJ1-1,TRBV19,CASMESSWGAGTEAFF
.,TRBJ1-2,TRBV6-5,CASSEAVVTGYTF
.,TRBJ1-4,TRBV5-4,CASSHGGSSTNEKLFF
.,TRBJ1-1,TRBV28,CASSTWGGRPEAFF
TRBD2,TRBJ2-2,TRBV11-3,CASSFNPGLTAGELFF
TRBD2,TRBJ2-5,TRBV5-6,CASSPIYQSSGGETQYF
.,TRBJ2-5,TRBV30,CACGRGETQYF
.,TRBJ2-5,TRBV7-9,CASSLAASSGETQYF
.,TRBJ2-3,TRBV9,CASSALQRTDTQYF
.,TRBJ1-1,TRBV6-1,CASSERGPTEAFF
.,TRBJ2-2,TRBV19,CASRRGLDLTGELFF
.,TRBJ2-7,TRBV5-5,CASSLEAGEQYF
TRBD2,TRBJ2-1,TRBV11-2,CASSTGLAGDNEQFF
.,TRBJ1-3,TRBV14,CASSKGNRNTIYF
TRBD1,TRBJ1-2,TRBV25-1,CASSEGTGGGYGYTF
.,TRBJ1-2,TRBV4-1,CASSQDQYYGYTF
TRBD1,TRBJ1-2,TRBV6-1,CASNPGTAYGYTF
TRBD1,TRBJ1-2,TRBV27,CASSSFGNTGVDYGYTF
TRBD1,TRBJ1-2,TRBV7-8,CASSSGQLFPLNYGYTF
.,TRBJ1-1,TRBV28,CASTPRGGRTEAFF
.,TRBJ1-1,TRBV6-5,CATGLTEAFF
TRBD1,TRBJ2-7,TRBV20-1,CSATGVYEQYF
TRBD1,TRBJ2-7,TRBV11-3,CASSFRPQGATYEQYF
.,TRBJ1-2,TRBV7-2,CASSPSRGGTYGYTF
.,TRBJ1-1,TRBV7-2,CASSLGLDTEAFF
.,TRBJ2-1,TRBV7-3,CASSLTFPNEQFF
.,TRBJ2-7,TRBV27,CATWEEDSSYEQYF
.,TRBJ1-2,TRBV28,CASRLVGAAYGYTF
.,TRBJ2-5,TRBV2,CASSRMEETQYF
TRBD1,TRBJ1-2,TRBV5-4,CASSLRTGDYGYTF
.,TRBJ1-2,TRBV4-1,CASSQGVRRSYGYTF
TRBD1,TRBJ1-3,TRBV23-1,CASSRPPRGQGSLSGNTIYF
.,TRBJ1-5,TRBV7-9,CASSSDSGTQHF
TRBD2,TRBJ2-3,TRBV7-9,CASSLSLAGTTDTQYF
.,TRBJ1-6,TRBV4-1,CASSQAVPPLGSPLHF
.,TRBJ2-4,TRBV5-1,CASSRGPSGGKLREYF
.,TRBJ2-1,TRBV9,CASSVGAGAYGNEQFF
.,TRBJ2-2,TRBV7-9,CASSLPGRNTGELFF
.,TRBJ1-5,TRBV2,CASSEAGLLVGAGQPQHF
TRBD2,TRBJ2-2,TRBV27,CASSLGGVDAGELFF
.,TRBJ2-3,TRBV18,CASSQGGTQYF
TRBD1,TRBJ1-1,TRBV9,CASSVDPPGTVNTEAFF